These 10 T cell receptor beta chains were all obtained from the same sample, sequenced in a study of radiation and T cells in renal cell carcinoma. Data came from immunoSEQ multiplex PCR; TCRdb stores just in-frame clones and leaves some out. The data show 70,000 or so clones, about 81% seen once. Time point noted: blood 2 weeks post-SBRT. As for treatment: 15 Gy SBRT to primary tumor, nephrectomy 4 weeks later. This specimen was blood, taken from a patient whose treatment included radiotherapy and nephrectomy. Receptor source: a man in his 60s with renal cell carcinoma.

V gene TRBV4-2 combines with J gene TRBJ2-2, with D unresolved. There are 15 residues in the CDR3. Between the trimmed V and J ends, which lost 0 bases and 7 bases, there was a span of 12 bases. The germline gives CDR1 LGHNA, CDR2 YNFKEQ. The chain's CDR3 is CASSQDSEEDGELFF. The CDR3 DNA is TGTGCCAGCAGCCAAGATAGTGAGGAAGACGGGGAGCTGTTTTTT.

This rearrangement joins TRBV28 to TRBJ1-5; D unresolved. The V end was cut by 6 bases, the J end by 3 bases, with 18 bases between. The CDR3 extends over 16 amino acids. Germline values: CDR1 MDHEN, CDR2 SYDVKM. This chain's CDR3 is CASRTRRPGNNQPQHF. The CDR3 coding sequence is TGTGCCAGCAGGACCCGACGTCCCGGAAACAATCAGCCCCAGCATTTT.

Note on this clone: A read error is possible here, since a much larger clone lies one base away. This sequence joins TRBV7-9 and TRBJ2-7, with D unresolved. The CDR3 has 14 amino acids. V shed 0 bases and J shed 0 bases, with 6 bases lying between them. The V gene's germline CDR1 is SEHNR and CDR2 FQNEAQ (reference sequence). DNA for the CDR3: TGTGCCAGCAGCTTAGCGACCAGCTCCTACGAGCAGTACTTC. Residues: CASSLATSSYEQYF.

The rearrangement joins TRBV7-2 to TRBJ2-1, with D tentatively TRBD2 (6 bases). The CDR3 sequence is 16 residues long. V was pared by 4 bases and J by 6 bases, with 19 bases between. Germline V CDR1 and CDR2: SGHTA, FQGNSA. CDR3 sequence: CASSSVWRGALNEQFF. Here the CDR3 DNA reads TGTGCCAGCAGCTCTGTATGGCGGGGAGCCCTCAATGAGCAGTTCTTC.

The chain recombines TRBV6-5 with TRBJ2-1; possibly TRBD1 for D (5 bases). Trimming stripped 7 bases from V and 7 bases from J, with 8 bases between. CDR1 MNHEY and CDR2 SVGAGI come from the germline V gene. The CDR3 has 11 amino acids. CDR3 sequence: CASIRGNEQFF. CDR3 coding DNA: TGTGCCAGCATTAGGGGTAATGAGCAGTTCTTC.

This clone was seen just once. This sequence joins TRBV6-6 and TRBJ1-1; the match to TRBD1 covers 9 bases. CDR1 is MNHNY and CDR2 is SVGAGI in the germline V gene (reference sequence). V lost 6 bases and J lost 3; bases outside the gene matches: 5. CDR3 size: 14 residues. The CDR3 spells CASRGGQGYTEAFF. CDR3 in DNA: TGTGCCAGCAGGGGTGGACAGGGGTACACTGAAGCTTTCTTT.

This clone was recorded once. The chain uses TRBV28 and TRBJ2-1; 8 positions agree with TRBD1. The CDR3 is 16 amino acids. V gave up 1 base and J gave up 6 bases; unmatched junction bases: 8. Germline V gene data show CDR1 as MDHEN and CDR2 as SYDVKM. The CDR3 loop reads CASSLSDRVGPNEQFF. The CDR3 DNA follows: TGTGCCAGCAGTTTATCGGACAGGGTGGGGCCCAATGAGCAGTTCTTC.

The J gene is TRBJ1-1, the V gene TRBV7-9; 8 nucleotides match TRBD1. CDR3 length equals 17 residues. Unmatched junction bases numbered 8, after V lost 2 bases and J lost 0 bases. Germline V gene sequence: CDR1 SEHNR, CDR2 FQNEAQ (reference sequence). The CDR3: CASSLIRGTGMNTEAFF. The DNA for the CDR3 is TGTGCCAGCAGCTTAATTCGCGGGACAGGAATGAACACTGAAGCTTTCTTT.

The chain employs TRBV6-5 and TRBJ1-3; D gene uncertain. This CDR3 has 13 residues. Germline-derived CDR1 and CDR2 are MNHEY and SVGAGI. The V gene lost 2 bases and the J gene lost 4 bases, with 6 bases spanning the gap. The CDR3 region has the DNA TGTGCCAGCAGTTACACGAGAGGAAACACCATATATTTT. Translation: CASSYTRGNTIYF.

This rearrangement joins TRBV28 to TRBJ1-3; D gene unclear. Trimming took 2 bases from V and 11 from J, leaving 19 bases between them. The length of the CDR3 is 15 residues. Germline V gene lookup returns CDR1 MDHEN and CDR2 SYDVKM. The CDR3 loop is CASSLERRLFYAIYF. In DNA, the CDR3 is TGTGCCAGCAGTTTAGAGAGGAGACTTTTTTACGCCATATATTTT. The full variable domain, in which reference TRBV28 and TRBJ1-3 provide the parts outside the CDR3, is DVKVTQSSRYLVKRTGEKVFLECVQDMDHENMFWYRQDPGLGLRLIYFSYDVKMKEKGDIPEGYSVSREKKERFSLILESASTNQTSMYLCASSLERRLFYAIYFGEGSWLTVV.